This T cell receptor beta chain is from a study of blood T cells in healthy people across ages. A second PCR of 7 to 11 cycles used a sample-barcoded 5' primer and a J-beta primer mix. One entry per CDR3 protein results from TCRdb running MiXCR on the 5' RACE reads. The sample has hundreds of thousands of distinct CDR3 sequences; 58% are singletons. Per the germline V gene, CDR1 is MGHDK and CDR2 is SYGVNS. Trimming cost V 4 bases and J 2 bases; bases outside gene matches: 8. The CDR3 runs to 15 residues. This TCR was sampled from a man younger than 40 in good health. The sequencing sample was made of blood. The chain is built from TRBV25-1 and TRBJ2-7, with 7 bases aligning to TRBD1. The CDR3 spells CASSARSGGPYEQYF. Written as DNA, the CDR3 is TGTGCCAGCAGTGCGCGTTCAGGGGGTCCCTACGAGCAGTACTTC.